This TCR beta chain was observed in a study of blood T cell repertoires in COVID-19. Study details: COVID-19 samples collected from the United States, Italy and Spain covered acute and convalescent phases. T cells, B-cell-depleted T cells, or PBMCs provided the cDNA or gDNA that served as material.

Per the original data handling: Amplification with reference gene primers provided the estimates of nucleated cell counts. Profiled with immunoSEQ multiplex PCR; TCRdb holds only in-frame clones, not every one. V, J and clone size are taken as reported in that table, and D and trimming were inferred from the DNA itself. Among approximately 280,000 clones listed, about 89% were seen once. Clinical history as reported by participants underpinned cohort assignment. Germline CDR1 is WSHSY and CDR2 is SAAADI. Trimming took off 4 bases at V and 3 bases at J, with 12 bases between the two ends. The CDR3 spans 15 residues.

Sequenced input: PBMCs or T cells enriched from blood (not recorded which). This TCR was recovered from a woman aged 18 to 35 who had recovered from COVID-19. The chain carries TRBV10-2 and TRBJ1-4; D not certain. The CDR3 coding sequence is TGCGCCAGCAGTGGAGACGTCGGAGCTAATGAAAAACTGTTTTTT. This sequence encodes CASSGDVGANEKLFF.